The 20 T cell receptor beta chains below come from one sample, sequenced in a study of T cell responses to AZD1222 COVID-19 vaccine. Sequenced by immunoSEQ multiplex PCR; TCRdb stores in-frame clones only, minus some. The sample records around 120,000 clones, 70% to 90% being singletons. Here the sequenced sample was peripheral blood, taken on day 0 of MenACWY control vaccination. The receptor source for this set is an adult in good health.

The chain recombines TRBV7-9 with TRBJ2-3; 12 positions agree with TRBD2. CDR1 is SEHNR and CDR2 is FQNEAQ in the germline V gene (reference sequence). The J segment lost 5 bases and the V segment lost 5 bases, leaving 2 bases of the junction unmatched. The length of the CDR3 is 14 residues. The CDR3 reads CASSQTSGGDTQYF. The CDR3 DNA is TGTGCCAGCAGCCAGACTAGCGGGGGAGATACGCAGTATTTT.

The chain has TRBV27 and TRBJ2-7; D tentatively fits TRBD1 or TRBD2 (6 bases each). The V and J ends lost 6 bases and 0 bases respectively, with 18 bases between them. The CDR3 loop spans 16 amino acids. CDR1 and CDR2 from the germline V gene are MNHEY and SMNVEV (reference sequence). The CDR3 DNA is TGTGCCAGCAGGCCTCTGAGGGGGGCCAGCTCCTACGAGCAGTACTTC. This sequence encodes CASRPLRGASSYEQYF.

The V call is TRBV19, the J call TRBJ1-3; 9 nucleotides line up with TRBD1. CDR1 is LNHDA, CDR2 SQIVND, per germline (reference sequence). CDR3 length: 15 amino acids. The V and J ends lost 1 base and 2 bases, in that order; junction bases with no gene match: 0. CDR3 sequence: CASSIGTGAGNTIYF. CDR3 sequence (DNA): TGTGCCAGTAGTATAGGGACAGGGGCTGGAAACACCATATATTTT. Combining the CDR3 with reference TRBV19 and TRBJ1-3 gives the whole variable domain DGGITQSPKYLFRKEGQNVTLSCEQNLNHDAMYWYRQDPGQGLRLIYYSQIVNDFQKGDIAEGYSVSREKKESFPLTVTSAQKNPTAFYLCASSIGTGAGNTIYFGEGSWLTVV.

V gene TRBV7-9 combines with J gene TRBJ1-1, with 8 bases that match TRBD1. The ends lost 5 bases at V and 7 bases at J; junction bases unmatched: 12. Germline CDR1 SEHNR, CDR2 FQNEAQ (reference sequence). The CDR3 length is 15 residues. CDR3 protein: CASSPLEGDRFEAFF. The CDR3 nucleotides read TGTGCCAGCAGCCCACTAGAGGGGGACAGGTTTGAAGCTTTCTTT.

This chain connects TRBV19 to TRBJ2-7, with a weak D call TRBD2 (6 bases). Looked up from germline, CDR1 is LNHDA and CDR2 is SQIVND (reference sequence). The V end was cut by 3 bases, the J end by 5 bases, with 11 bases between. The CDR3 sequence is 13 residues long. The DNA of the CDR3 is TGTGCCAGTAGTATGAGCGGCGGGGACGAGCAGTACTTC. Translation: CASSMSGGDEQYF.

V and J are TRBV5-1 and TRBJ1-2; 8 positions match TRBD1. Germline CDR1 and CDR2: SGHRS and YFSETQ. After removal of 5 bases from V and 7 bases from J, the junction contained 13 bases not matched to a gene. The CDR3 is 15 amino acids. The CDR3: CASSGQGSLGSGYTF. The CDR3 DNA reads TGCGCCAGCAGTGGACAGGGAAGCCTAGGCTCTGGCTACACCTTC.

The genes are TRBV12-5 and TRBJ2-5; D is possibly TRBD2 (6 bases). The germline V gene encodes CDR1 LGHNT and CDR2 FRNRAP. The CDR3 is made up of 13 amino acids. V lost 1 base and J 4 bases, leaving 7 bases between the germline ends. The CDR3 DNA sequence: TGTGCTAGTGGTTTGGAGGAGGGAGAGACCCAGTACTTC. This gives the protein CASGLEEGETQYF.

This clone is termed medium-sized (0.01 to 0.1%). An end of the junction does not agree with germline; a read error may underlie this. The chain employs TRBV29-1 and TRBJ2-4; weak D call: TRBD1 (6 bases). The CDR3 has 14 residues. Germline-derived CDR1 and CDR2 are SQVTM and ANQGSEA. CDR3 nucleotides: TGCAGCGTTCAAGAGGGAACCCAGGGGACCATTCAGTACTTC. Translating it yields CSVQEGTQGTIQYF.

This chain joins TRBV24-1 and TRBJ1-3, with D uncertain. CDR3 length: 13 residues. The germline V gene encodes CDR1 KGHDR and CDR2 SFDVKD. V gave up 3 bases and J gave up 3 bases, with 5 bases separating them. The CDR3 here is CATSDPNGNTIYF. The CDR3 region has the DNA TGTGCCACCAGTGATCCGAATGGAAACACCATATATTTT.

Comments on this clone: Other DNA sequences in the same sample also yield this CDR3. The chain employs TRBV19 and TRBJ2-7; tentative D call: TRBD1 (5 bases). The germline gives CDR1 LNHDA, CDR2 SQIVND (reference sequence). The V and J ends lost 1 base and 2 bases respectively, with 9 bases between them. The CDR3 is 14 amino acids. CDR3 sequence: CASSIGTGPYEQYF. The CDR3 DNA reads TGTGCCAGTAGTATAGGCACAGGCCCCTACGAGCAGTACTTC.

The V and J genes are TRBV6-7 and TRBJ1-1; D unclear. TRBV6-7 qualifies as an ORF whose function is uncertain. The V gene lost 2 bases and the J gene lost 11 bases, with 3 bases spanning the gap. This CDR3 contains 9 residues. This CDR3 is CASSYVAFF. Written as DNA, the CDR3 is TGTGCCAGCAGTTACGTGGCTTTCTTT.

CDR3 DNA sequence: TGTGCCAGCAGCGCCTCCTCCAACAGGGGGCTTGGAAACACCATATATTTT. Translating gives CASSASSNRGLGNTIYF. This chain joins TRBV9 and TRBJ1-3; 9 bases align to TRBD1. V lost 3 bases and J lost 3; bases outside the gene matches: 10. Germline V gene lookup returns CDR1 SGDLS and CDR2 YYNGEE. CDR3 length equals 17 residues.

This clone is a singleton in its sample. The CDR3 region has the DNA TGTGCCAGCAGCTTGAGGGTGGCAGGGAGGTCAGATGGCTACACCTTC. Encoded protein: CASSLRVAGRSDGYTF. The chain is built from TRBV5-4 and TRBJ1-2, with a weak D call TRBD1 (5 bases). The germline V gene encodes CDR1 SGHNT and CDR2 YYREEE (reference sequence). Deletions cut 1 base from V and 6 bases from J, with 19 bases between. The CDR3 loop spans 16 amino acids.

This clone appeared a single time. The CDR3 DNA reads TGCGCCAGCAGCTCTGGGCCCCTTCCAGATACGCAGTATTTT. Translation gives CASSSGPLPDTQYF. The V call is TRBV5-1, the J call TRBJ2-3; unclear D gene. Trimming removed 3 bases from V and 4 bases from J, with 12 bases in between. The CDR3 loop spans 14 amino acids. From germline, CDR1 is SGHRS and CDR2 YFSETQ.

V and J are TRBV19 and TRBJ2-7, with 8 bases lining up with TRBD1. CDR1 LNHDA and CDR2 SQIVND come from the germline V gene (reference sequence). The CDR3 sequence is 13 residues long. Trimming at V came to 7 bases and at J to 4 bases, leaving 6 bases not matched to a gene. CDR3 amino acids: CASKGTGEYEQYF. DNA of the CDR3: TGTGCCAGTAAGGGGACAGGTGAATACGAGCAGTACTTC.

The V call is TRBV7-2, the J call TRBJ2-7, with TRBD2 identical over 8 bases. V was pared by 4 bases and J by 4 bases, with 6 bases of the junction left unmatched. From germline, CDR1 is SGHTA and CDR2 FQGNSA. CDR3 length: 14 amino acids. The CDR3: CASSWGTRGYEQYF. The CDR3 DNA sequence: TGTGCCAGCAGCTGGGGGACTAGGGGGTACGAGCAGTACTTC.

V and J are TRBV2 and TRBJ1-1; D unresolved. The CDR3 extends over 13 amino acids. Trimming pared 6 bases from V and 10 bases from J, leaving 18 bases between. The germline CDR1 and CDR2 sequences are SNHLY and FYNNEI. CDR3: CASSITDLGAAFF. The CDR3, as DNA: TGTGCCAGCAGCATTACCGACCTTGGCGCAGCTTTCTTT.

This chain connects TRBV7-9 to TRBJ2-5, with 8 bases that match TRBD2. The germline CDR1 and CDR2 sequences are SEHNR and FQNEAQ (reference sequence). Germline trimming cut 1 base from V and 2 bases from J; bases unmatched to any gene: 6. The CDR3 extends over 16 amino acids. CDR3 coding DNA: TGTGCCAGCAGCTTAGTAGGGCAGCGGGGGCAAGAGACCCAGTACTTC. It is translated as CASSLVGQRGQETQYF.

The chain joins TRBV28 to TRBJ1-4; 8 bases are shared with TRBD1. The CDR3 runs 15 residues. J lost 7 bases, V lost 3 bases, and 7 bases had no gene match. From germline, CDR1 is MDHEN and CDR2 SYDVKM. CDR3: CASSLYDRGVEKLFF. CDR3 DNA: TGTGCCAGCAGTTTGTATGACAGGGGAGTTGAAAAACTGTTTTTT.

The chain couples TRBV29-1 to TRBJ1-2; no definite D call. In germline, CDR1 is SQVTM, CDR2 ANQGSEA. Trimming pared 3 bases from V and 5 bases from J, leaving 10 bases between. CDR3 length: 12 amino acids. This CDR3 reads CSVDDGSYGYTF. The CDR3 DNA follows: TGCAGCGTTGACGACGGTTCTTATGGCTACACCTTC.